Listed below are T cell receptor beta chains from one sample, sequenced in a study of T-cell memory formation after mild COVID-19. Each CDR3 protein gets one entry after TCRdb re-called the 5' RACE reads with MiXCR. This table holds about 340,000 distinct CDR3 sequences, 20% to 25% found once. Sequencing input: PBMCs or a T cell subset sorted from them (not recorded which). These receptors were obtained from a man between 18 and 29 years old who had mild COVID-19 (a few samples of this study predate the infection). Cell type and time point are not known. Both conserved end residues are part of each CDR3. A D gene is named only where the DNA matches it firmly. Where a row states a size, it is once, few, many or the class of an expanded clone; other rows omit it.

J gene	V gene	D gene	CDR3 length	clone size	CDR3 protein	CDR3 DNA
TRBJ2-1	TRBV9	NA	15	NA	CASNRLGQDYNEQFF	TGTGCCAGCAACAGACTAGGACAGGACTACAATGAGCAGTTCTTC
TRBJ1-1	TRBV12-5	NA	14	NA	CASANQWPNTEAFF	TGTGCTAGTGCCAATCAGTGGCCGAACACTGAAGCTTTCTTT
TRBJ1-2	TRBV27	TRBD1	15	few	CASSFQGAAVYGYTF	TGTGCCAGCAGTTTCCAGGGGGCGGCGGTCTATGGCTACACCTTC
TRBJ1-5	TRBV4-1	NA	14	NA	CASSQVADNQPQHF	TGCGCCAGCAGCCAAGTGGCAGACAATCAGCCCCAGCATTTT
TRBJ2-3	TRBV28	NA	12	many	CASSLGGPTQYF	TGTGCCAGCAGTTTGGGGGGTCCTACGCAGTATTTT
TRBJ1-6	TRBV4-2	TRBD1	15	few	CASSQPQGEDSPLHF	TGTGCCAGCAGCCAACCTCAGGGGGAGGATTCACCCCTCCACTTT
TRBJ1-2	TRBV5-1	NA	13	NA	CASSLGLLYGYTF	TGCGCCAGCAGCTTGGGACTCCTCTATGGCTACACCTTC
TRBJ1-2	TRBV6-5	NA	13	few	CATSALGDYGYTF	TGTGCCACCAGCGCCTTAGGGGACTATGGCTACACCTTC
TRBJ1-5	TRBV4-2	NA	16	NA	CASSQVDQGGYQPQHF	TGTGCCAGCAGCCAAGTCGACCAAGGAGGGTATCAGCCCCAGCATTTT
TRBJ1-1	TRBV4-3	NA	15	NA	CASSQGGWQNTEAFF	TGCGCCAGCAGCCAAGGCGGCTGGCAGAACACTGAAGCTTTCTTT
TRBJ2-1	TRBV7-9	NA	16	few	CASSLVPPDAYNEQFF	TGTGCCAGCAGCTTAGTGCCCCCCGACGCCTACAATGAGCAGTTCTTC
TRBJ2-6	TRBV6-2/TRBV6-3	NA	15	NA	CASSSGYSGANVLTF	TGTGCCAGCAGTTCTGGCTACTCTGGGGCCAACGTCCTGACTTTC
TRBJ2-5	TRBV20-1	NA	10	few	CSAVRKTQYF	TGCAGTGCCGTCCGGAAGACCCAGTACTTC
TRBJ2-3	TRBV24-1	TRBD2	16	NA	CATSDETSGSTDTQYF	TGTGCCACCAGTGATGAGACTAGCGGTAGCACAGATACGCAGTATTTT
TRBJ2-1	TRBV5-1	TRBD1	13	NA	CASRPGQANEQFF	TGCGCCAGCAGGCCGGGACAGGCAAATGAGCAGTTCTTC
TRBJ2-2	TRBV12-3/TRBV12-4	TRBD2	16	NA	CASKLAGGPNTGEMFF	TGTGCCAGCAAACTAGCGGGGGGTCCGAACACCGGGGAGATGTTTTTT
TRBJ1-1	TRBV28	NA	16	NA	CASSLYGRRMNTEAFF	TGTGCCAGCAGTTTATACGGGCGGCGGATGAACACTGAAGCTTTCTTT
TRBJ2-5	TRBV29-1	NA	14	NA	CSVDPGGDQETQYF	TGCAGCGTTGACCCCGGGGGAGACCAAGAGACCCAGTACTTC